This TCR beta chain was obtained from a study of blood T cell repertoires in COVID-19. There are 15 residues in the CDR3. The junction had 5 bases not matched to a gene; V was cut back by 4 bases and J by 2 bases. Per germline, CDR1 SGHDN and CDR2 FVKESK. TCRdb's copy holds only in-frame clones and misses some; the assay was immunoSEQ multiplex PCR. Here the sample spans a few hundred thousand clones, around 87% being singletons. The TCR comes from a man in his thirties or forties who had recovered from COVID-19. Sequencing was done on a sample of PBMCs or T cells enriched from blood (not recorded which). V is TRBV14 and J is TRBJ2-1; TRBD2 aligns across 7 bases. The CDR3 region is CASSPGGSPYNEQFF. CDR3 DNA: TGTGCCAGCAGCCCCGGGGGGAGTCCCTACAATGAGCAGTTCTTC.